The 14 T cell receptor beta chains given below trace back to one sample, sequenced in a study of T cells in Graves' hyperthyroidism and ophthalmopathy. Regions amplified from RNA transcripts were the TCR beta CDR3 regions. HTBI primers were the set used in a first-round RT-PCR of the TCR CDR3. TCRdb passed the multiplex PCR reads through MiXCR, listing each CDR3 protein once. The sample has fewer than 550,000 distinct CDR3 sequences; about 15% are singletons. The sample was blood. The receptors stem from a woman aged 18-30 years with Graves' hyperthyroidism.

This clonotype has only a few counts. V is TRBV2 and J is TRBJ1-2, with a weak D call TRBD1 (6 bases). The CDR3 runs 12 residues. CDR1 and CDR2 from the germline V gene are SNHLY and FYNNEI. Trimming left V 1 base short and J 8 bases short, with 8 bases between. The CDR3 spells CASSEDRVGYTF. The CDR3 coding sequence is TGTGCCAGCAGTGAAGACAGGGTGGGCTACACCTTC. Full variable domain (missing parts from reference TRBV2 and TRBJ1-2): EPEVTQTPSHQVTQMGQEVILRCVPISNHLYFYWYRQILGQKVEFLVSFYNNEISEKSEIFDDQFSVERPDGSNFTLKIRSTKLEDSAMYFCASSEDRVGYTFGSGTRLTVV.

In this sample, this clonotype turned up many times. The chain has TRBV20-1 and TRBJ2-5; TRBD2 matches 10 bases. CDR1 is DFQATT and CDR2 is SNEGSKA in the germline V gene (reference sequence). The CDR3 contains 13 residues. The V gene end was trimmed by 5 bases and the J gene end by 4 bases; junction bases not matched to a gene: 4. CDR3 bases: TGCAGTGCTCATCTAGCGGGAGCAGAGACCCAGTACTTC. Its translation is CSAHLAGAETQYF.

The V call is TRBV7-8, the J call TRBJ1-4; D is unclear. The CDR3 sequence is 14 residues long. Germline values: CDR1 SGHVS, CDR2 FQNEAQ. Between the trimmed V and J ends, which lost 5 bases and 2 bases, there was a span of 9 bases. The CDR3 DNA reads TGTGCCAGCAGCCCCCTAGTGACTAATGAAAAACTGTTTTTT. Translation: CASSPLVTNEKLFF.

This clonotype was found many times. V gene TRBV3-1 combines with J gene TRBJ2-3; D possibly corresponds to TRBD1 (6 bases). Germline values: CDR1 LGHDT, CDR2 YNNKEL (reference sequence). There are 14 residues in the CDR3. Trimming pared 6 bases from V and 0 bases from J, leaving 10 bases between. The CDR3 coding sequence is TGTGCCAGCAGGAATAGGGGGAGCACAGATACGCAGTATTTT. This translates into CASRNRGSTDTQYF.

This clonotype was recorded many times. The V call is TRBV12-3 or TRBV12-4, the J call TRBJ1-5, with 8 bases lining up with TRBD1. V lost 7 bases, J lost 6 bases, and 8 bases stayed unmatched. The CDR3 sequence is 14 residues long. The CDR3 DNA reads TGTGCCAGCACTCGACAGGGGTTGATTCAGCCCCAGCATTTT. Translating gives CASTRQGLIQPQHF.

This clonotype was counted ten times or more. The J gene is TRBJ2-7, the V gene TRBV5-1; possibly TRBD2 for D (6 bases). CDR1 SGHRS and CDR2 YFSETQ come from the germline V gene. This CDR3 has 14 residues. Trimming left V 7 bases short and J 0 bases short, with 14 bases between. The CDR3 region has the DNA TGCGCCAGCTCCTTTAGCGGAGACTCCTACGAGCAGTACTTC. It encodes CASSFSGDSYEQYF.

Concerning this clonotype itself: An end of the junction does not agree with germline; a read error may underlie this. This chain uses TRBV11-2 with TRBJ1-5, with D possibly TRBD1 on 5 matching bases. The CDR3 consists of 15 residues. CDR1 is SGHAT and CDR2 is FQNNGV in the germline V gene. CDR3 sequence reads: CASSDLAGGNQPQHF. The CDR3 DNA follows: TGCGCCAGCAGTGATCTTGCGGGGGGCAATCAGCCCCAGCATTTT.

This clonotype was counted many times. The V and J genes are TRBV10-1 and TRBJ2-2; 7 bases fit TRBD1. V was pared by 2 bases and J by 5 bases, with 8 bases of the junction left unmatched. Germline-derived CDR1 and CDR2 are WNHNN and SYGVQD (reference sequence). There are 16 residues in the CDR3. CDR3 region: CASSELHRGWTGELFF. The CDR3 DNA follows: TGCGCCAGCAGTGAGCTCCACAGGGGATGGACCGGGGAGCTGTTTTTT.

This clonotype was found a few times. The rearrangement joins TRBV18 to TRBJ2-1; TRBD1 matches 10 bases. Germline V gene data show CDR1 as KGHSH and CDR2 as LQKENI. The CDR3 sequence is 16 residues long. Germline trimming cut 5 bases from V and 5 bases from J; bases unmatched to any gene: 9. CDR3 loop: CASSAPGQGTNNEQFF. CDR3 in DNA: TGTGCCAGCTCAGCCCCGGGACAGGGGACGAACAATGAGCAGTTCTTC.

This clonotype occurred many times. V and J are TRBV28 and TRBJ1-1; 9 positions match TRBD1. CDR1 is MDHEN, CDR2 SYDVKM, per germline. The CDR3 length is 17 residues. V shed 3 bases and J 1 base; nucleotides not matched to a gene: 9. The DNA for the CDR3 is TGTGCCAGCAGTTTTTTTGGACAGGGGCTGACGAACACTGAAGCTTTCTTT. It translates to CASSFFGQGLTNTEAFF. Full variable domain (missing parts from reference TRBV28 and TRBJ1-1): DVKVTQSSRYLVKRTGEKVFLECVQDMDHENMFWYRQDPGLGLRLIYFSYDVKMKEKGDIPEGYSVSREKKERFSLILESASTNQTSMYLCASSFFGQGLTNTEAFFGQGTRLTVV.

This clonotype appeared many times. The CDR3 DNA reads TGCAGCGTTGAATTTCGGAATCTGAACACTGAAGCTTTCTTT. Translating gives CSVEFRNLNTEAFF. The chain employs TRBV29-1 and TRBJ1-1; no definite D call. Germline CDR1 is SQVTM and CDR2 is ANQGSEA. The CDR3 runs to 14 residues. With 2 bases removed from V and 0 bases from J, the gap between germline ends came to 10 bases.

In regard to this clonotype: This could be a read error, since a much larger clone is one nucleotide away. J is TRBJ1-4 and V is TRBV15; 7 nucleotides line up with TRBD1. There are 15 residues in the CDR3. Germline loops: CDR1 LNHNV, CDR2 YYDKDF (reference sequence). The CDR3 region has the DNA TGTGCCACCAGCAGAGCAACAGGGGTGGATGAAAAACTGGTTTTT. Amino acid sequence: CATSRATGVDEKLVF.

This chain links TRBV24-1 with TRBJ2-1; no definite D call. V lost 3 bases, J lost 7 bases, and 15 bases lay in between. The CDR3 spans 15 residues. Germline V gene data show CDR1 as KGHDR and CDR2 as SFDVKD. The CDR3 loop reads CATSDARVGRNEQFF. The CDR3 nucleotides are TGTGCCACCAGTGATGCCCGGGTAGGTCGTAATGAGCAGTTCTTC.

In its sample, this clonotype was seen a few times. The chain has TRBV7-2 and TRBJ2-5; 7 bases fit TRBD1. The J segment lost 6 bases and the V segment lost 5 bases, leaving 9 bases of the junction unmatched. The CDR3 has 14 amino acids. CDR1 and CDR2 from the germline V gene are SGHTA and FQGNSA. CDR3 coding DNA: TGTGCCAGCAGCCCTCAGGGGGAGAGCAAGACCCAGTACTTC. Translated: CASSPQGESKTQYF.